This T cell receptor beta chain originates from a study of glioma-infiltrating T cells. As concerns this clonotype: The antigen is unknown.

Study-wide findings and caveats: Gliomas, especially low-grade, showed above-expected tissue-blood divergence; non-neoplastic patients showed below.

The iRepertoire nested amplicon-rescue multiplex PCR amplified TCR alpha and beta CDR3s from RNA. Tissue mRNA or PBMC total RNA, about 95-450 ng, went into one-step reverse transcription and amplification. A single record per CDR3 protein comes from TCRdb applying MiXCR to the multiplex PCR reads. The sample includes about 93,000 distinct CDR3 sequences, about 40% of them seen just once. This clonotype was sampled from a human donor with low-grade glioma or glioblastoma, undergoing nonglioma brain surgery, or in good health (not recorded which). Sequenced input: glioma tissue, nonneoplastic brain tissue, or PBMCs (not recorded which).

As DNA, the CDR3 is TGTGCCAGCAGTTCCGAGGACCTTCGGAGCCACGGGGAGCTGTTTTTT. It specifies CASSSEDLRSHGELFF. The chain joins TRBV6-2 or TRBV6-3 to TRBJ2-2; D is unresolved. V lost 4 bases and J 7 bases, leaving 19 bases between the germline ends. Germline CDR1 MNHEY, CDR2 SVGEGT. The CDR3 contains 16 residues.